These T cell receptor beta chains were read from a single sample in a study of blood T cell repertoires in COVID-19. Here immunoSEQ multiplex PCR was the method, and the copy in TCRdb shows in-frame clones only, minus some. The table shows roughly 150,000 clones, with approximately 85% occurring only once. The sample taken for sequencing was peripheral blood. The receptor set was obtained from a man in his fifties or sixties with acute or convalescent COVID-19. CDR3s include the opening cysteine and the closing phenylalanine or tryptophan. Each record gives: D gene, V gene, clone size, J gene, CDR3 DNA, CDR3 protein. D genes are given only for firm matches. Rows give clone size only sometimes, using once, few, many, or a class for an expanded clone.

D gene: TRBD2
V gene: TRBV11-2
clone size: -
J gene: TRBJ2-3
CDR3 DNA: TGTGCCAGCAGCTTGGGGCGGGGGGGCCTTCGCACAGATACGCAGTATTTT
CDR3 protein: CASSLGRGGLRTDTQYF

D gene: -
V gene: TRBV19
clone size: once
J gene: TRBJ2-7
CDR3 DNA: TGTGCCAGTAGTCCTAGGGGACCTCGGGACATCACCTCCTACGAGCAGTACTTC
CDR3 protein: CASSPRGPRDITSYEQYF

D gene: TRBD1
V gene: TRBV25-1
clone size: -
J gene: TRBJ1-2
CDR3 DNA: TGTGCCAGCAGTGAAACAGGGGGCTATCGGGGCTACACCTTC
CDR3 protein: CASSETGGYRGYTF

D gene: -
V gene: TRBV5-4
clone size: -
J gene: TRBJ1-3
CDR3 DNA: TGTGCCAGCAGCTTCGGGGGGGCTGGAAACACCATATATTTT
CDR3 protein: CASSFGGAGNTIYF

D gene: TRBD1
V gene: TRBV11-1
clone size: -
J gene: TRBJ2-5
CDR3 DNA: TGTGCCAGCAGCCAGACAGGGGGATCCCGCCAAGAGACCCAGTACTTC
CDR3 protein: CASSQTGGSRQETQYF

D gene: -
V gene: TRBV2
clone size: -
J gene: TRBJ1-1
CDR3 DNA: TGTGCCAGCACGGTTCGGAACACTGAAGCTTTCTTT
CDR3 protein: CASTVRNTEAFF

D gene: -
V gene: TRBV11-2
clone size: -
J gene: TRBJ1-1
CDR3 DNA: TGTGCCAGCAGCTTCCAGGGCAGCGTAGGCACTGAAGCTTTCTTT
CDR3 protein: CASSFQGSVGTEAFF

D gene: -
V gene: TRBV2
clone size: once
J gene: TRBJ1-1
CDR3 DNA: TGTGCCAGCAGTGGCCCCGGGATGGACACTGAAGCTTTCTTT
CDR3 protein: CASSGPGMDTEAFF

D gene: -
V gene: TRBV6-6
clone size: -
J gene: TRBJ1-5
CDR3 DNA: TGTGCCAGCATTCCTGGAGGAGGAGACGGCCATCAGCCCCAGCATTTT
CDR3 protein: CASIPGGGDGHQPQHF

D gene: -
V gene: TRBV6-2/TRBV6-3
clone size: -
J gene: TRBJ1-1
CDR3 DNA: TGTGCCAGCAGCCTAACCCCGGGATCCTCAGGCACTGAAGCTTTCTTT
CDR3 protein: CASSLTPGSSGTEAFF

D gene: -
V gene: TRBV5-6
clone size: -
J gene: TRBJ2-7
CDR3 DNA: TGTGCCAGCAGACACTGGGGCTTTTACTACGAGCAGTACTTC
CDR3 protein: CASRHWGFYYEQYF

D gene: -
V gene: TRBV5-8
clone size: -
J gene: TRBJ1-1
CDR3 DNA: TGTGCCAGCAGCTCGGGGTACCTTACGCTTGCTTTCTTT
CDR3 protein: CASSSGYLTLAFF

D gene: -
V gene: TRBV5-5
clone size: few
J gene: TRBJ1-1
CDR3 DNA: TGTGCCAGCAGCTGGGACACTTCGAACACTGAAGCTTTCTTT
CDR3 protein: CASSWDTSNTEAFF

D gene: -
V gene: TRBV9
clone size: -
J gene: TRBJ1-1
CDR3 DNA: TGTGCCAGCAGCGTAGTCGGGGGGTCCGGGAGTAAAGCTTTCTTT
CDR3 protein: CASSVVGGSGSKAFF

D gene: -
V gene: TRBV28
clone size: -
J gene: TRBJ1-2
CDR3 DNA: TGTGCCAGCAGTTTTCACGACAGCTATGGCTACACCTTC
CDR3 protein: CASSFHDSYGYTF

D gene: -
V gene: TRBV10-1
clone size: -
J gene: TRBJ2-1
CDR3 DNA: TGCGCCAGTGGGGGCCGCGACAACAATGAGCAGTTCTTC
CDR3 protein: CASGGRDNNEQFF

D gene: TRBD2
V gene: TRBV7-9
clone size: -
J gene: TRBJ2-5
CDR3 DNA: TGTGCCAGCAGCCCCCTGGGACTAGCGGGATGGGAGACCCAGTACTTC
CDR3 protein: CASSPLGLAGWETQYF

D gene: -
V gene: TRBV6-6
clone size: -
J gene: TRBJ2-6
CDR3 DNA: TGTGCCAGCATGAGCTCTGGGGCCAACGTCCTGACTTTC
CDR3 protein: CASMSSGANVLTF

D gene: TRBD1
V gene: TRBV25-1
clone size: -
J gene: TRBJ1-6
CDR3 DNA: TGTGCCAGCAGTGAGTCCGGACAGGGAAACTCACCTCTCCACTTT
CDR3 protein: CASSESGQGNSPLHF

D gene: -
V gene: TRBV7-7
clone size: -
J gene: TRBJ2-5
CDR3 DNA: TGTGCTAGCAGCTTAGGGAGCGGGTCGGGCGTTGAGACCCAGTACTTC
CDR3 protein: CASSLGSGSGVETQYF

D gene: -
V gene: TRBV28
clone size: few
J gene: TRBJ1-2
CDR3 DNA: TGTGCCAGCAGTTTCGGTAACTATGGCTACACCTTC
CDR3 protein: CASSFGNYGYTF

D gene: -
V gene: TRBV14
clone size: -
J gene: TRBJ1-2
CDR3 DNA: TGTGCCAGCAGCCAAGGGGATCTATTACAGGGCGTAGATGGCTACACCTTC
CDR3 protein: CASSQGDLLQGVDGYTF

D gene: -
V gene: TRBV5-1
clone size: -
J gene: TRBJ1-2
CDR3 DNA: TGCGCCAGCAGCTTGACGGCAGGGGAAAGGTATGGCTACACCTTC
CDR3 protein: CASSLTAGERYGYTF

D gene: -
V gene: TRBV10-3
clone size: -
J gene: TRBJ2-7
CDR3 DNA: TGTGCCAGCGGGACGAGGGACGGCAGAGGCTACGAGCAGTACTTC
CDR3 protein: CASGTRDGRGYEQYF

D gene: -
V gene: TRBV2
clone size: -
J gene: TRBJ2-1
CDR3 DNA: TGTGCCAGCAGTGATTCGTGGGGGCTTGAGCAGTTCTTC
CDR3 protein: CASSDSWGLEQFF

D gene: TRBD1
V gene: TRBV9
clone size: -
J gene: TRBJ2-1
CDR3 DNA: TGTGCCAGCAGCGTTACAAGTAACAGGGGCCTATACAATGAGCAGTTCTTC
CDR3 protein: CASSVTSNRGLYNEQFF

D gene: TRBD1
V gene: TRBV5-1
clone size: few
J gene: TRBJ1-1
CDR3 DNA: TGCGCCAGCAGCACCCAGGACAGGGGGGAGAAGAACACTGAAGCTTTCTTT
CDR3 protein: CASSTQDRGEKNTEAFF

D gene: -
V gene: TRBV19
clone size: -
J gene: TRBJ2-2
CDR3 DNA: TGTGCCAGTAGTAGACAGAGGAACACCGGGGAGCTGTTTTTT
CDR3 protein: CASSRQRNTGELFF

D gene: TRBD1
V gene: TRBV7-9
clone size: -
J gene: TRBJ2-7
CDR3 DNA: TGTGCCAGCAGCTCTACGGGACAGGGATTCCACGAGCAGTACTTC
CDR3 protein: CASSSTGQGFHEQYF

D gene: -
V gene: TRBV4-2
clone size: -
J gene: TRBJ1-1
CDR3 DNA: TGTGCCAGCAGCCAAGTTACTCTATCCGAAGCTTTCTTT
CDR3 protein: CASSQVTLSEAFF

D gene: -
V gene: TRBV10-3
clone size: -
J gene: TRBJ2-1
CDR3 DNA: TGTGCCAGGCGCTCGGGGGTCCGGGATGAGCAGTTCTTC
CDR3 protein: CARRSGVRDEQFF

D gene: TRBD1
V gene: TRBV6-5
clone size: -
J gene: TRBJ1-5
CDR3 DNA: TGTGCCAGCAGTTACAGTTACAGGGGAGGTCAGCCCCAGCATTTT
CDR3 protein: CASSYSYRGGQPQHF

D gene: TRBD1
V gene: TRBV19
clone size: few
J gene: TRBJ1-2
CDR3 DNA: TGTGCCAGTAGTAATCCGGGACAGAGCTATGGCTACACCTTC
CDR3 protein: CASSNPGQSYGYTF

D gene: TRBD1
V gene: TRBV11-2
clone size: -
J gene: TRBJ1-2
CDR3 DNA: TGTGCCAGCAGCCGAGGACAGGGGATATGGGGCTACACCTTC
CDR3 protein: CASSRGQGIWGYTF

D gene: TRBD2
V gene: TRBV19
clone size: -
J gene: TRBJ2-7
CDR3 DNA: TGTGCCAGTAGTCTAACTAGCGGGAGGGCCGACGAGCAGTACTTC
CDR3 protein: CASSLTSGRADEQYF

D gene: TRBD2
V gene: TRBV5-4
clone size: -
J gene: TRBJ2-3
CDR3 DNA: TGTGCCAGCAGCTTTGGTAGCGGGAGGGCCGGGGATACGCAGTATTTT
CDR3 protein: CASSFGSGRAGDTQYF

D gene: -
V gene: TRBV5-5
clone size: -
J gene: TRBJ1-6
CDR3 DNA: TGTGCCAGCAGCTTGGCAGGGGAGCCACCCCTCCACTTT
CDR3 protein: CASSLAGEPPLHF